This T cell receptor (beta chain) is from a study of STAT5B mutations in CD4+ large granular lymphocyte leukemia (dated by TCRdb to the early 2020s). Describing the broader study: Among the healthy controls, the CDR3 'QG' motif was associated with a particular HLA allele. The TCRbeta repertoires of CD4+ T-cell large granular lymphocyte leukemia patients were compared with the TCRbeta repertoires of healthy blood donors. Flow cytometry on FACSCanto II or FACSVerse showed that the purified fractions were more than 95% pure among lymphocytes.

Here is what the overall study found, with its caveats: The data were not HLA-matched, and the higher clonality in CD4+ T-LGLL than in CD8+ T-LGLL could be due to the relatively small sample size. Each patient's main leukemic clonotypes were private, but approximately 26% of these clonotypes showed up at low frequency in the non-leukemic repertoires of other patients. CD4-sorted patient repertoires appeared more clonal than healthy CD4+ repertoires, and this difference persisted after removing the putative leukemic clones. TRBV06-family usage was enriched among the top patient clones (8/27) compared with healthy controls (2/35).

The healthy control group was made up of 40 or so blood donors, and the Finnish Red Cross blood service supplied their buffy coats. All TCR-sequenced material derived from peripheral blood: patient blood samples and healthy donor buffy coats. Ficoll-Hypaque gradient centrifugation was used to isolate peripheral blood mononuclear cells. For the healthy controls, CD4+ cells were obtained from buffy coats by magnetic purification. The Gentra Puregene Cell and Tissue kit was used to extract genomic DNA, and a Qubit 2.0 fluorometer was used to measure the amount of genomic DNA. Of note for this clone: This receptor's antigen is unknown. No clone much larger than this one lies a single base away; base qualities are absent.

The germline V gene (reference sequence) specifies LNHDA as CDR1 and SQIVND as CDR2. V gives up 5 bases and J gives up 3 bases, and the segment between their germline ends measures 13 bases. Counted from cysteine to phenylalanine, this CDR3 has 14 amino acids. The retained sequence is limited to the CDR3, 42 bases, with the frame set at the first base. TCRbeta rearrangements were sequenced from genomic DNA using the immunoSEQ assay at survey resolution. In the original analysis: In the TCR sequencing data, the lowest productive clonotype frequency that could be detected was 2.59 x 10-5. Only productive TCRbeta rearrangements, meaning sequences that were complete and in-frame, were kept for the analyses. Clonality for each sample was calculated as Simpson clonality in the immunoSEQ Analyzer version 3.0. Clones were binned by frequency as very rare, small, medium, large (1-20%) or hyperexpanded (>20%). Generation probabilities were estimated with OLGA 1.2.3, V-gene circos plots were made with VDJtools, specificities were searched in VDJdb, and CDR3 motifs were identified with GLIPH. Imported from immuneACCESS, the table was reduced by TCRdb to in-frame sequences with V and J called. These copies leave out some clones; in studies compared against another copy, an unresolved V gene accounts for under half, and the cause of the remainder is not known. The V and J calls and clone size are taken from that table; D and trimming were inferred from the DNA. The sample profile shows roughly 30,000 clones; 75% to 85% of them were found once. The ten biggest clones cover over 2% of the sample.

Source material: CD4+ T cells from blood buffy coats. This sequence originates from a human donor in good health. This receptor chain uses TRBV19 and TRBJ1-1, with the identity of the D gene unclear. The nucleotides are TGTGCCAGTAGTTCGACGGACGGGGACACTGAAGCTTTCTTT. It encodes CASSSTDGDTEAFF.